The text below deals with one T cell receptor beta chain. Its antigen is currently unknown. The sample belongs to a study of T cells expressing NK-cell markers. In the study overall: One of eight sequenced donors was HCMV-seronegative; the other seven were seropositive.

Libraries used 5'RACE template switching adding universal primer site and UMIs. TCRdb reanalyzed the 5' RACE reads, giving one entry per CDR3 protein sequence and no DNA. The specimen's table records hundreds of thousands of distinct CDR3 sequences. Broader study findings: The CD3+CD56-NKG2C+ fraction of a handful of donors was also led by these clonotypes.

The CDR3 extends over 14 amino acids. Looked up from germline, CDR1 is SGHKS and CDR2 is YYEKEE (reference sequence). This chain joins TRBV5-5 and TRBJ2-1; TCRdb returns TRBD1, unconfirmable since there is no DNA. This TCR came from a young man in good health. Sequencing was done on a sample of blood T cells: a sorted CD56 or NKG2C T cell subset, CD4+ or CD8+ T cells, or bulk PBMC T cells (not recorded which). CDR3 protein: CASSSPVGRDEQFF.